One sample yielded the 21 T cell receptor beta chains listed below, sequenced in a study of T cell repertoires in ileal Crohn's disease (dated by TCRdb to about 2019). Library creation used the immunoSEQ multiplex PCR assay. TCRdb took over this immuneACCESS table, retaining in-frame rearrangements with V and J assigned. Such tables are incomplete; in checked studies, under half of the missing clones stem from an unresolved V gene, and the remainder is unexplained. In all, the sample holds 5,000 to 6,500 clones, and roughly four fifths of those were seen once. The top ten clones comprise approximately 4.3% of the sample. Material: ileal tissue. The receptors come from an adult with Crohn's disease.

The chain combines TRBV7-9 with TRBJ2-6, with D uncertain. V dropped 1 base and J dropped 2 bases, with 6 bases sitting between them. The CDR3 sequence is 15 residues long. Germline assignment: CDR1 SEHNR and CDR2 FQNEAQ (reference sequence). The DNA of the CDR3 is TGTGCCAGCAGCTTAGGAAACGCTGGGGCCAACGTCCTGACTTTC. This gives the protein CASSLGNAGANVLTF.

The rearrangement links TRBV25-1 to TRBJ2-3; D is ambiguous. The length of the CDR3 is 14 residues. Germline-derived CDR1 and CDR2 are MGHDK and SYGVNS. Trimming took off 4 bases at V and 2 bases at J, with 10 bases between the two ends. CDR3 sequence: CASSAWTFTDTQYF. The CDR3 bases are TGTGCCAGCAGTGCGTGGACCTTCACAGATACGCAGTATTTT. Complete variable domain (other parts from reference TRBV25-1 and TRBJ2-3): EADIYQTPRYLVIGTGKKITLECSQTMGHDKMYWYQQDPGMELHLIHYSYGVNSTEKGDLSSESTVSRIRTEHFPLTLESARPSHTSQYLCASSAWTFTDTQYFGPGTRLTVL.

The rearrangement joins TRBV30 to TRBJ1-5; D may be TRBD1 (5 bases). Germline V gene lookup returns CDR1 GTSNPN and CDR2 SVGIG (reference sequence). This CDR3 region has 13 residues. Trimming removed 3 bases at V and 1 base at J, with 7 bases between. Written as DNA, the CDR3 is TGTGCCTGGAGGCCAGGGAGCAATCAGCCCCAGCATTTT. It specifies CAWRPGSNQPQHF. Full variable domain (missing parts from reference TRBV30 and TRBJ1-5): SQTIHQWPATLVQPVGSPLSLECTVEGTSNPNLYWYRQAAGRGLQLLFYSVGIGQISSEVPQNLSASRPQDRQFILSSKKLLLSDSGFYLCAWRPGSNQPQHFGDGTRLSIL.

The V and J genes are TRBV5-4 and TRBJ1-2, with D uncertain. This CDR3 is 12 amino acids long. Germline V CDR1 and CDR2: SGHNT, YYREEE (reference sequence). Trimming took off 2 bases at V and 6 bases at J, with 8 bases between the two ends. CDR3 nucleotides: TGTGCCAGCAGCTTTAACGCGAATGGCTACACCTTC. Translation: CASSFNANGYTF.

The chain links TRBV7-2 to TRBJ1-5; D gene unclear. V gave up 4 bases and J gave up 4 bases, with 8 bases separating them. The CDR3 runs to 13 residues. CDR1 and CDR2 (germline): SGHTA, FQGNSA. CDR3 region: CASSSATNQPQHF. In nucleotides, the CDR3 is TGTGCCAGCAGCTCCGCCACAAATCAGCCCCAGCATTTT.

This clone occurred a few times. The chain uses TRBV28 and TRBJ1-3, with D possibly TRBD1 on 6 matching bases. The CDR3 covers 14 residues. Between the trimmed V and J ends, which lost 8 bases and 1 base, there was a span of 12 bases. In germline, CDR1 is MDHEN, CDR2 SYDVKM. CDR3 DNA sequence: TGTGCCAGCGGTTGGGGGCGTTCTGGAAACACCATATATTTT. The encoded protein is CASGWGRSGNTIYF.

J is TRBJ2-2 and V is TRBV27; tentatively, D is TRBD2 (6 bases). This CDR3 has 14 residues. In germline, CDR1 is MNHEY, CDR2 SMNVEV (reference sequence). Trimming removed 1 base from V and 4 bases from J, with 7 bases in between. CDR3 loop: CASSLYGGTGELFF. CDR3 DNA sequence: TGTGCCAGCAGTTTATACGGGGGCACCGGGGAGCTGTTTTTT.

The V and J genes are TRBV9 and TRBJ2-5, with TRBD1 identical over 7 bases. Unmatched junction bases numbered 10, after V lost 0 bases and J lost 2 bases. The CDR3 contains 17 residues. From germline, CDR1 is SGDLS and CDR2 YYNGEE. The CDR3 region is CASSVGSLGQLQETQYF. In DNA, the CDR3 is TGTGCCAGCAGCGTAGGATCTTTGGGACAGCTACAAGAGACCCAGTACTTC. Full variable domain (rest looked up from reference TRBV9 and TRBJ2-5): DSGVTQTPKHLITATGQRVTLRCSPRSGDLSVYWYQQSLDQGLQFLIQYYNGEERAKGNILERFSAQQFPDLHSELNLSSLELGDSALYFCASSVGSLGQLQETQYFGPGTRLLVL.

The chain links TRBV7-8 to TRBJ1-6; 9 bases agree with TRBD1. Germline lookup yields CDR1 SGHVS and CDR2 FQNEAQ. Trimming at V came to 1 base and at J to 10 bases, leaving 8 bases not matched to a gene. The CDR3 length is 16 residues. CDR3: CASSLGAGQGYSPLHF. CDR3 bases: TGTGCCAGCAGCTTAGGTGCGGGACAGGGCTACTCACCCCTCCACTTT.

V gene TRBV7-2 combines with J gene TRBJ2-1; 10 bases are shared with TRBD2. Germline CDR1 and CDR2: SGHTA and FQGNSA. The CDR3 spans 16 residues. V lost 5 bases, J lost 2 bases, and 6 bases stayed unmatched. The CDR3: CASSSPSGGAYNEQFF. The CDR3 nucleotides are TGTGCCAGCAGCAGCCCTAGCGGGGGCGCCTACAATGAGCAGTTCTTC.

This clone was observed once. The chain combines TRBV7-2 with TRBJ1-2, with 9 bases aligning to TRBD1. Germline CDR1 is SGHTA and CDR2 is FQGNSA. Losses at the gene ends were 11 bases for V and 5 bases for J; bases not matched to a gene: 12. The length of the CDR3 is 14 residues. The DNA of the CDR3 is TGTGCCGGGGGTGAAGGACAGGGGTTTTATGGCTACACCTTC. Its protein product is CAGGEGQGFYGYTF. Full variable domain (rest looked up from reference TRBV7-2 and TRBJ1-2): GAGVSQSPSNKVTEKGKDVELRCDPISGHTALYWYRQSLGQGLEFLIYFQGNSAPDKSGLPSDRFSAERTGGSVSTLTIQRTQQEDSAVYLCAGGEGQGFYGYTFGSGTRLTVV.

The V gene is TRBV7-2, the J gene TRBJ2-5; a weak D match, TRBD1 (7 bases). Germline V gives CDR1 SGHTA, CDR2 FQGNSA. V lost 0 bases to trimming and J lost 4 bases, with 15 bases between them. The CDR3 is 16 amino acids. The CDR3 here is CASSLASYRGGETQYF. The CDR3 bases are TGTGCCAGCAGCTTAGCGTCTTACAGGGGAGGAGAGACCCAGTACTTC.

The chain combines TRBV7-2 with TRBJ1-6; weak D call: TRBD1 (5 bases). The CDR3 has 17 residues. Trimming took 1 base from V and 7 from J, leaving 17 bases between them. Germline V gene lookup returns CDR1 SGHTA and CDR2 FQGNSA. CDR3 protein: CASSLDEAGLENSPLHF. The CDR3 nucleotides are TGTGCCAGCAGCTTAGATGAGGCAGGGTTAGAAAATTCACCCCTCCACTTT.

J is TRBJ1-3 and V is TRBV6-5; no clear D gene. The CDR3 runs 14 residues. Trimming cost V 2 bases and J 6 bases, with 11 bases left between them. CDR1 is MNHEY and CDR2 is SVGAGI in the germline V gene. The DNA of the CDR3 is TGTGCCAGCAGTTACCTCTCTGGGGAAAACACCATATATTTT. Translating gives CASSYLSGENTIYF.

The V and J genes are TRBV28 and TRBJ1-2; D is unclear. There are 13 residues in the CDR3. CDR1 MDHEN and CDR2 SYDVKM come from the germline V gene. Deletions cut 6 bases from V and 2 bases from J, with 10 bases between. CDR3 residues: CASSQRVNYGYTF. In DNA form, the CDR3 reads TGTGCCAGCAGCCAACGGGTGAACTATGGCTACACCTTC.

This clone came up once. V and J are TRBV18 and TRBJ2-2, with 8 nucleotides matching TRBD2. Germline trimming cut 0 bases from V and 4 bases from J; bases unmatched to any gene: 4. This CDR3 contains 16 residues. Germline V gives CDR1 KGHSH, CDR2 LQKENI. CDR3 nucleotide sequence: TGTGCCAGCTCACCACCTCGGACTAGCACCACCGGGGAGCTGTTTTTT. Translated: CASSPPRTSTTGELFF. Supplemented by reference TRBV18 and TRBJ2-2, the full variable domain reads NAGVMQNPRHLVRRRGQEARLRCSPMKGHSHVYWYRQLPEEGLKFMVYLQKENIIDESGMPKERFSAEFPKEGPSILRIQQVVRGDSAAYFCASSPPRTSTTGELFFGEGSRLTVL.

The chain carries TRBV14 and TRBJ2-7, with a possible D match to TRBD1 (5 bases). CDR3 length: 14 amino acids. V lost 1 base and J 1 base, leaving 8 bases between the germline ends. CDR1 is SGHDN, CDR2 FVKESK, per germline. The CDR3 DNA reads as TGTGCCAGCAGCCAAGGACAGAATTCCTACGAGCAGTACTTC. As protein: CASSQGQNSYEQYF.

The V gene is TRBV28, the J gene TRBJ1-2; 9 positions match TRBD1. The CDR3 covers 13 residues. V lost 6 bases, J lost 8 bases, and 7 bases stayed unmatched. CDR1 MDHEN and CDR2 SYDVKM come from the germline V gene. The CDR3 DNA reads TGTGCCAGCAGCTCTCGGACAGGGGTAGGCTACACCTTC. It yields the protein CASSSRTGVGYTF.

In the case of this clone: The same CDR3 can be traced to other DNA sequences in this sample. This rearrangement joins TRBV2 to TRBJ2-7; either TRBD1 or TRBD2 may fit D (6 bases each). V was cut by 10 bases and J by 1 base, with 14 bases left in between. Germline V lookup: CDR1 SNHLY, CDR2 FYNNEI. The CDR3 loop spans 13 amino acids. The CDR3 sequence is CANVGGTSYEQYF. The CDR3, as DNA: TGTGCCAACGTAGGCGGGACATCCTACGAGCAGTACTTC.

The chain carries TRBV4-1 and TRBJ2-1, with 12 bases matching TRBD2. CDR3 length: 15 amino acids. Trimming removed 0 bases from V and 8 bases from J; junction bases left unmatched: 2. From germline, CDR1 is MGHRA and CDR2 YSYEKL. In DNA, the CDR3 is TGCGCCAGCAGCCAAGAGACTAGCGGGAGAGATGAGCAGTTCTTC. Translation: CASSQETSGRDEQFF.

The DNA for the CDR3 is TGTGCCAGCAGCCATGGGACAGGGGGAGTCCACGAGCAGTACTTC. Translation: CASSHGTGGVHEQYF. The V gene is TRBV28, the J gene TRBJ2-7; 11 positions match TRBD1. With 6 bases clipped from V and 5 bases from J, the junction kept 9 bases outside the gene matches. The CDR3 spans 15 residues. The germline V gene has CDR1 MDHEN and CDR2 SYDVKM.